This TCR beta chain came from a study of blood T cell repertoires in COVID-19. In the study overall: Researchers got acute and convalescent COVID-19 samples from the United States, Italy and Spain. Sample material is recorded as cDNA or gDNA derived from T cells, B-cell-depleted T cells, or PBMCs.

Trimming cost V 4 bases and J 5 bases, with 20 bases left between them. The CDR3 sequence is 15 residues long. From germline, CDR1 is GTSNPN and CDR2 SVGIG (reference sequence). Original handling: Reference gene primer amplification gave nucleated cell count estimates. TCRdb's table, derived via immunoSEQ multiplex PCR, lists solely in-frame clones and lacks some. V and J calls and clone size are as listed in that table; D and trimming were resolved from the DNA. The table shows more than 150,000 clones, with around 86% occurring only once. This clone appeared a single time. The J gene is TRBJ1-1, the V gene TRBV30, with a tentative D call TRBD1 (6 bases). The TCR originated in a man aged 18 to 30 with acute or convalescent COVID-19. Sequencing used peripheral blood. The CDR3 DNA is TGTGCCTGGATTGCCCCATGGGGGCACGGTACTGAAGCTTTCTTT. Protein: CAWIAPWGHGTEAFF.